The clone carrying this TCR beta chain came up a few times. These data are taken from a study of T-cell reconstitution after alpha-beta-depleted transplantation in children. Unique molecular identifiers were incorporated into the prepared TCRbeta library. TCRdb recomputed calls from the PCR reads with MiXCR, one row per CDR3 protein. The sample consists of about 500,000 distinct CDR3 sequences, approximately 30% of them appearing once. Trimming removed 7 bases from V and 5 bases from J, with 14 bases in between. The CDR3 has 13 residues. Germline V lookup: CDR1 LNHDA, CDR2 SQIVND (reference sequence).

Sequenced here: PBMCs from the stem cell graft donor, sampled from the stem cell graft. V usage is TRBV19 and J usage is TRBJ1-1; D unresolved. This receptor was obtained from a human donor who donated a stem cell graft to a child with aplastic anemia. This chain's CDR3 is CASKSWMETEAFF. The CDR3 DNA is TGTGCCAGTAAGAGTTGGATGGAAACTGAAGCTTTCTTT.